One and the same sample provided the 16 T cell receptor beta chains below, sequenced in a study of technical replicates of blood from a few donors. TCRdb keeps only in-frame clones here, not all; method: immunoSEQ multiplex PCR. Altogether some 91,000 clones are present, around 95% being singletons, with the ten largest covering 0.22%. The sequencing sample was made of T cells isolated from PBMCs. These receptors all come from a human donor in good health.

The chain combines TRBV19 with TRBJ2-2; 8 nucleotides agree with TRBD1. The V gene end was trimmed by 0 bases and the J gene end by 5 bases; junction bases not matched to a gene: 20. CDR1 and CDR2 from the germline V gene are LNHDA and SQIVND (reference sequence). There are 21 residues in the CDR3. Here the CDR3 DNA reads TGTGCCAGTAGTATAGAACTATGGGTGCTAGCGCCTCGACAGGGGACCGGGGAGCTGTTTTTT. Amino acid sequence: CASSIELWVLAPRQGTGELFF.

CDR3 nucleotides: TGTGCCAGCAGCCCACTGACAGGCCCAGATACGCAGTATTTT. This gives the protein CASSPLTGPDTQYF. The chain recombines TRBV5-6 with TRBJ2-3, with TRBD1 as a possible D gene (6 bases). V was pared by 4 bases and J by 4 bases, with 13 bases between. CDR3 size: 14 residues. CDR1 is SGHDT, CDR2 YYEEEE, per germline.

This chain connects TRBV5-4 to TRBJ2-2, with D unclear. The CDR3 runs to 12 residues. Germline V CDR1 and CDR2: SGHNT, YYREEE (reference sequence). The V gene lost 3 bases and the J gene lost 3 bases, with 3 bases spanning the gap. The CDR3 loop is CASSSDTGELFF. CDR3 in DNA: TGTGCCAGCAGCTCGGACACCGGGGAGCTGTTTTTT. Full variable domain (rest looked up from reference TRBV5-4 and TRBJ2-2): ETGVTQSPTHLIKTRGQQVTLRCSSQSGHNTVSWYQQALGQGPQFIFQYYREEENGRGNFPPRFSGLQFPNYSSELNVNALELDDSALYLCASSSDTGELFFGEGSRLTVL.

In this sample, this clone turned up once. The chain couples TRBV27 to TRBJ1-5, with D tentatively TRBD1 (5 bases). Looked up from germline, CDR1 is MNHEY and CDR2 is SMNVEV (reference sequence). Trimming removed 3 bases from V and 4 bases from J, with 7 bases in between. CDR3 length equals 13 residues. This CDR3 reads CASSLNRNQPQHF. The CDR3, as DNA: TGTGCCAGCAGTTTGAACAGGAATCAGCCCCAGCATTTT.

The chain has TRBV27 and TRBJ1-2; 8 bases are a match to TRBD1. The V gene's germline CDR1 is MNHEY and CDR2 SMNVEV (reference sequence). The trim removed 7 bases at V and 4 bases at J, leaving 5 bases unmatched. The CDR3 consists of 13 residues. As DNA, the CDR3 is TGTGCCAGCAAAGACAGGGGAATCTATGGCTACACCTTC. Its protein product is CASKDRGIYGYTF.

This clone was counted once. The CDR3 sequence is CASHRDRHYEQYF. CDR3 DNA: TGTGCCTCCCACAGGGACCGTCACTACGAGCAGTACTTC. This chain connects TRBV10-3 to TRBJ2-7, with a weak D call TRBD1 (6 bases). V shed 11 bases and J shed 3 bases, with 17 bases lying between them. CDR3 length equals 13 residues. Germline CDR1 is ENHRY and CDR2 is SYGVKD.

The genes are TRBV5-1 and TRBJ1-1, with 7 bases that match TRBD1. After removal of 0 bases from V and 1 base from J, the junction contained 0 bases not matched to a gene. The germline V gene has CDR1 SGHRS and CDR2 YFSETQ. The length of the CDR3 is 14 residues. This chain's CDR3 is CASSLGTGNTEAFF. The CDR3 bases are TGCGCCAGCAGCTTGGGGACAGGGAACACTGAAGCTTTCTTT.

The rearrangement links TRBV4-2 to TRBJ2-3, with 8 bases lining up with TRBD2. The germline CDR1 and CDR2 sequences are LGHNA and YNFKEQ. There are 19 residues in the CDR3. With 0 bases clipped from V and 3 bases from J, the junction kept 14 bases outside the gene matches. The CDR3 here is CASSQDPAKRGLGTDTQYF. CDR3 coding DNA: TGTGCCAGCAGCCAAGATCCCGCGAAGCGGGGGCTGGGTACAGATACGCAGTATTTT.

This sequence joins TRBV9 and TRBJ2-7, with TRBD1 as a possible D gene (6 bases). CDR1 is SGDLS, CDR2 YYNGEE, per germline. This CDR3 comprises 14 residues. Trimming took 3 bases from V and 1 from J, leaving 11 bases between them. The CDR3 protein is CASSEGDGSYEQYF. CDR3 nucleotides: TGTGCCAGCAGCGAGGGGGACGGATCCTACGAGCAGTACTTC. The full variable domain, rest sourced from reference TRBV9 and TRBJ2-7, is DSGVTQTPKHLITATGQRVTLRCSPRSGDLSVYWYQQSLDQGLQFLIQYYNGEERAKGNILERFSAQQFPDLHSELNLSSLELGDSALYFCASSEGDGSYEQYFGPGTRLTVT.

A remark on this clone: Other DNA sequences from this sample encode an identical CDR3 as well. V and J are TRBV28 and TRBJ2-5, with TRBD2 matching over 10 bases. Trimming at V came to 2 bases and at J to 4 bases, leaving 4 bases not matched to a gene. The germline V gene encodes CDR1 MDHEN and CDR2 SYDVKM. The CDR3 sequence is 15 residues long. The CDR3 protein is CASSLLLAGRETQYF. CDR3 nucleotides: TGTGCCAGCAGTTTACTACTAGCGGGGCGAGAGACCCAGTACTTC.

The chain has TRBV27 and TRBJ1-1, with 8 bases aligning to TRBD1. The trim removed 3 bases at V and 4 bases at J, leaving 7 bases unmatched. CDR1 is MNHEY and CDR2 is SMNVEV in the germline V gene (reference sequence). This CDR3 spans 15 amino acids. The CDR3 reads CASSFRQGMFTEAFF. The CDR3 DNA follows: TGTGCCAGCAGTTTCCGACAGGGGATGTTCACTGAAGCTTTCTTT.

The V gene is TRBV19, the J gene TRBJ2-3; D possibly corresponds to TRBD2 (5 bases). The CDR3 totals 16 residues. Trimming cost V 3 bases and J 0 bases, with 13 bases left between them. Germline loops: CDR1 LNHDA, CDR2 SQIVND (reference sequence). The CDR3 DNA reads TGTGCCAGTAGTATCCCCGGACTCTCTAGCACAGATACGCAGTATTTT. Translating it yields CASSIPGLSSTDTQYF. Drawing the rest from reference TRBV19 and TRBJ2-3, the complete variable domain is DGGITQSPKYLFRKEGQNVTLSCEQNLNHDAMYWYRQDPGQGLRLIYYSQIVNDFQKGDIAEGYSVSREKKESFPLTVTSAQKNPTAFYLCASSIPGLSSTDTQYFGPGTRLTVL.

The chain links TRBV25-1 to TRBJ2-2; D tentatively fits TRBD1 or TRBD2 (6 bases each). The germline V gene encodes CDR1 MGHDK and CDR2 SYGVNS. The V end lost 7 bases, the J end lost 4 bases, and 10 bases lay between the germline ends. The CDR3 has 13 residues. In nucleotides, the CDR3 is TGTGCCAGCAATGAGGGGGGCACCGGGGAGCTGTTTTTT. It is translated as CASNEGGTGELFF. Using reference TRBV25-1 and TRBJ2-2 for the parts outside the CDR3, the full variable domain is EADIYQTPRYLVIGTGKKITLECSQTMGHDKMYWYQQDPGMELHLIHYSYGVNSTEKGDLSSESTVSRIRTEHFPLTLESARPSHTSQYLCASNEGGTGELFFGEGSRLTVL.

The chain employs TRBV27 and TRBJ2-7, with 7 bases that match TRBD1. The CDR3 runs 15 residues. From germline, CDR1 is MNHEY and CDR2 SMNVEV (reference sequence). V was pared by 2 bases and J by 6 bases, with 10 bases of the junction left unmatched. The CDR3 loop reads CASSLRGPGIGEQYF. In DNA form, the CDR3 reads TGTGCCAGCAGTTTAAGGGGGCCGGGGATCGGCGAGCAGTACTTC.

The rearrangement links TRBV12-2 to TRBJ1-1. TRBV12-2 is given as a pseudogene. The CDR3 runs to 15 residues. The chain's CDR3 is CASRFHRGGRTEAFF. The CDR3 DNA follows: TGTGCAAGTCGCTTTCATCGGGGGGGCCGCACTGAAGCTTTCTTT.

V is TRBV30 and J is TRBJ1-2; D not certain. Trimming cost V 4 bases and J 4 bases, with 13 bases left between them. Germline CDR1 and CDR2: GTSNPN and SVGIG (reference sequence). This CDR3 region has 13 residues. This CDR3 reads CAWTAGDPYGYTF. The CDR3 DNA reads as TGTGCCTGGACGGCAGGCGATCCCTATGGCTACACCTTC. The full variable domain, its missing parts supplied by reference TRBV30 and TRBJ1-2, is SQTIHQWPATLVQPVGSPLSLECTVEGTSNPNLYWYRQAAGRGLQLLFYSVGIGQISSEVPQNLSASRPQDRQFILSSKKLLLSDSGFYLCAWTAGDPYGYTFGSGTRLTVV.